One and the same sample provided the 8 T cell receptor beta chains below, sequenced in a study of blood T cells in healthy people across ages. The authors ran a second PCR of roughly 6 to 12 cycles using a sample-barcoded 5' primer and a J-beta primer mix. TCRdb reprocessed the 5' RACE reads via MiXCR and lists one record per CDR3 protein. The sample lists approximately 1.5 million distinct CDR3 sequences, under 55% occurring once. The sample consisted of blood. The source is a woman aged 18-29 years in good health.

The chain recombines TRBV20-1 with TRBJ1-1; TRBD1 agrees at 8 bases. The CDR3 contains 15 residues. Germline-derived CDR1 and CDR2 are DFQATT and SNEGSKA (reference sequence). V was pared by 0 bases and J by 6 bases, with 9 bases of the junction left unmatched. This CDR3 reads CSARDYRTGIPEAFF. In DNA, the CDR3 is TGCAGTGCTAGAGATTATCGGACAGGGATCCCTGAAGCTTTCTTT.

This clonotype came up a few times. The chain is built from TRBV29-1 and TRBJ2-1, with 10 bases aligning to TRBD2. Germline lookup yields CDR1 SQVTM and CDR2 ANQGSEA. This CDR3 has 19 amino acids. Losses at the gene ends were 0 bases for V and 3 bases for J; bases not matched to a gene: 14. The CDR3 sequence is CSVEDTPLAGVGFYNEQFF. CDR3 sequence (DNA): TGCAGCGTTGAAGACACCCCCCTAGCGGGAGTTGGGTTCTACAATGAGCAGTTCTTC.

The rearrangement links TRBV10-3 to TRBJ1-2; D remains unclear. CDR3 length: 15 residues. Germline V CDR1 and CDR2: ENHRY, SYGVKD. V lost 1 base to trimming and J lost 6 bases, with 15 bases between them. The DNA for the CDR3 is TGTGCCATCAGTGAGTTTCGTGAGCCCCGGCATGGCTACACCTTC. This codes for CAISEFREPRHGYTF.

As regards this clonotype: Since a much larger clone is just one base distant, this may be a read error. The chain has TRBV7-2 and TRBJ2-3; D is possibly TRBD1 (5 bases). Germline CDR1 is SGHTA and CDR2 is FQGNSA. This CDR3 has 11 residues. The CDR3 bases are TGTGTCAGCAGACAGTCAGATACGCAGTATTTT. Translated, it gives CVSRQSDTQYF. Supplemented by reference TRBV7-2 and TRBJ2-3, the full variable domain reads GAGVSQSPSNKVTEKGKDVELRCDPISGHTALYWYRQSLGQGLEFLIYFQGNSAPDKSGLPSDRFSAERTGGSVSTLTIQRTQQEDSAVYLCVSRQSDTQYFGPGTRLTVL.

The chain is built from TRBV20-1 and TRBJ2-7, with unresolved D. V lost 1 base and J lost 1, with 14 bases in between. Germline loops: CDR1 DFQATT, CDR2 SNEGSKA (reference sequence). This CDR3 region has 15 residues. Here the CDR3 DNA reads TGCAGTGCTAGAGGTTTCGGGTCAGGATCCTACGAGCAGTACTTC. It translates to CSARGFGSGSYEQYF.

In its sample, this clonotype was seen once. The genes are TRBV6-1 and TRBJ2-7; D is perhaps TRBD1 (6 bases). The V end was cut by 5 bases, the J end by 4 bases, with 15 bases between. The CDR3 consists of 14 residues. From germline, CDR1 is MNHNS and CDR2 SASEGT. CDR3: CASSKSGAFYEQYF. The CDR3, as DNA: TGTGCCAGCAGTAAATCAGGGGCTTTTTACGAGCAGTACTTC.

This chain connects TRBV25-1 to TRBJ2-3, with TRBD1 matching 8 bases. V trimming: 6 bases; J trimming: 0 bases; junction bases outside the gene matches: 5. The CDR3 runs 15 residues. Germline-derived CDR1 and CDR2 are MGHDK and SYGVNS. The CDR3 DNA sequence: TGTGCCAGCAGGGGGACAGGACTTAGCACAGATACGCAGTATTTT. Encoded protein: CASRGTGLSTDTQYF.

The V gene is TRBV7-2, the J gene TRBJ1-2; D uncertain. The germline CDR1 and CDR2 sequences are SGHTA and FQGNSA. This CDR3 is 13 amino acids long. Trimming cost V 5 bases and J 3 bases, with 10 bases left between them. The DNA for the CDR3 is TGTGCCAGCAGCCAGTTTGACTACTATGGCTACACCTTC. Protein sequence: CASSQFDYYGYTF.